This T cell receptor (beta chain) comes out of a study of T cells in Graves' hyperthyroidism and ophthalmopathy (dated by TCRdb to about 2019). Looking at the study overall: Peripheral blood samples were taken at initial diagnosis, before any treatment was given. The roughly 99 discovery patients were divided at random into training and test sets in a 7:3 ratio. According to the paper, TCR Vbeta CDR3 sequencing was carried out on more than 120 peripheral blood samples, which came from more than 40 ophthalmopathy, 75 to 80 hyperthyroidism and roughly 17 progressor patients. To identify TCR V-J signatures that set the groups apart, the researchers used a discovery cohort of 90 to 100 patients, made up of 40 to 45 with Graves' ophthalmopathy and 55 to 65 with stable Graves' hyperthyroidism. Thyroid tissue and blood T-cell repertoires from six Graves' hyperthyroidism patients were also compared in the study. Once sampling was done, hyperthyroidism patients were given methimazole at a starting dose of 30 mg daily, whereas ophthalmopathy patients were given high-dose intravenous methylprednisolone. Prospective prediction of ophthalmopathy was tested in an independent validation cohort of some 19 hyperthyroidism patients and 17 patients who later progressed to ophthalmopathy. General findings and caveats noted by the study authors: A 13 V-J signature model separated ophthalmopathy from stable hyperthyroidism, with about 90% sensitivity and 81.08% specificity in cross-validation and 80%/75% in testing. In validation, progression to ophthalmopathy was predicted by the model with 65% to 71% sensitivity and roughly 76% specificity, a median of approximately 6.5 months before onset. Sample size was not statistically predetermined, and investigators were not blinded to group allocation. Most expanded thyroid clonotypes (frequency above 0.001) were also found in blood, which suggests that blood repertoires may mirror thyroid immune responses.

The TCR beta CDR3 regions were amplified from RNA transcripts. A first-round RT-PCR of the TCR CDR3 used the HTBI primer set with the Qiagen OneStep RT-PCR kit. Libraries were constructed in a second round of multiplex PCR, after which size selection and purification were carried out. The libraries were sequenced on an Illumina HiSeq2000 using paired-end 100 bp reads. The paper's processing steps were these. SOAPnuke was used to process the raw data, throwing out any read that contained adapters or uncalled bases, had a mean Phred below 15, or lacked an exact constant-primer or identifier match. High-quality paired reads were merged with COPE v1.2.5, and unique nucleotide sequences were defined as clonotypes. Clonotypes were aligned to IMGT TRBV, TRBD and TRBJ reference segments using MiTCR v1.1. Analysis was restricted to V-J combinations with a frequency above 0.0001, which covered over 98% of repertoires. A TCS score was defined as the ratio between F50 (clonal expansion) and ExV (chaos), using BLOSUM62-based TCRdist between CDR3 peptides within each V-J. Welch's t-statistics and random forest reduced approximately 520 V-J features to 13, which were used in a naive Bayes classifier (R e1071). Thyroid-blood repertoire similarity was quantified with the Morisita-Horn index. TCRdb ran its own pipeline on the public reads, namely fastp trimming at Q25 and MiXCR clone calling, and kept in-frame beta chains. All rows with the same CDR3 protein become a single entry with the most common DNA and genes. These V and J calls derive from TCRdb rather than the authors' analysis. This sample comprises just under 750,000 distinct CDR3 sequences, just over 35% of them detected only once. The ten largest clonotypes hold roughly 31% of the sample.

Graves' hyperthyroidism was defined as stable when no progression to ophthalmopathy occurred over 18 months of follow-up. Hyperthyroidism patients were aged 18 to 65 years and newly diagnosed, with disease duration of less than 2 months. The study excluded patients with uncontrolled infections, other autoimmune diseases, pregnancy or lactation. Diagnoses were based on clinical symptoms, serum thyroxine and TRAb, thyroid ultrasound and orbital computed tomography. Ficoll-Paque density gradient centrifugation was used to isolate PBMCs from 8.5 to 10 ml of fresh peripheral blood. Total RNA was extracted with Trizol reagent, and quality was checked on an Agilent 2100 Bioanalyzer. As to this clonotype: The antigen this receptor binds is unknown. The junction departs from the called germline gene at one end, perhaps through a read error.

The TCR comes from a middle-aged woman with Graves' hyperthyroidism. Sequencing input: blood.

The CDR3 in this case is CASSFEGSGYGYTF. The nucleotide sequence is given as TGTGCCAGCAGTTTTGAGGGGTCGGGCTATGGCTACACCTTC. The chain joins TRBV24-1 to TRBJ1-2; TRBD1 might be the D gene, on 5 matching bases. The CDR3 runs 14 amino acids, cysteine and phenylalanine included. Just the 42-base CDR3 DNA is kept, in frame starting at base 1. Per the germline V gene, KGHDR is the CDR1 and SFDVKD is the CDR2.